A selection of T cell receptor beta chains follows, all from one sample in a study of T cells after yellow fever vaccination. TCRdb recomputed calls from the 5' RACE reads with MiXCR, one row per CDR3 protein. The table lists 500,000 to 650,000 distinct CDR3 sequences, roughly an eighth of them singletons. This specimen consisted of PBMCs, obtained on the day of the yellow fever booster vaccination. The receptors here all came from a man under 40 who received the YFV17D yellow fever vaccine. The CDR3 runs from the conserved cysteine through the conserved F or W. The D gene is left open where the match is weak. Part of the rows lack a size; the others show once, few, many or a class for expanded clones.

TRBD2	few	TRBJ2-1	16	TRBV7-9	CASSSLVTSAGNEQFF	TGTGCCAGCAGCTCCCTGGTAACTAGCGCAGGGAATGAGCAGTTCTTC
NA	few	TRBJ2-3	16	TRBV9	CASSVEAEWSTDTQYF	TGTGCCAGCAGCGTAGAAGCAGAGTGGAGCACAGATACGCAGTATTTT
TRBD2	NA	TRBJ2-7	15	TRBV2	CASSPSGSVTHEQYF	TGTGCCAGCAGTCCAAGCGGGAGTGTTACGCACGAGCAGTACTTC
NA	NA	TRBJ2-7	15	TRBV4-3	CASSQTWTVDYEQYF	TGCGCCAGCAGCCAGACCTGGACAGTCGACTACGAGCAGTACTTC
NA	few	TRBJ2-2	15	TRBV20-1	CSARPSGVNTGELFF	TGCAGTGCTAGACCCAGCGGAGTGAACACCGGGGAGCTGTTTTTT
TRBD2	many	TRBJ2-7	14	TRBV6-1	CASKDTGGGSEQYF	TGTGCCAGCAAAGACACCGGGGGGGGCTCGGAGCAGTACTTC
NA	NA	TRBJ2-7	13	TRBV27	CASSWWPGYEQYF	TGTGCCAGCAGTTGGTGGCCGGGCTACGAGCAGTACTTC
NA	NA	TRBJ2-7	13	TRBV6-6	CASTGLATYEQYF	TGTGCCAGCACAGGGCTAGCGACCTACGAGCAGTACTTC
NA	few	TRBJ2-7	15	TRBV5-1	CASSILTGKGGEQYF	TGCGCCAGCAGCATCCTGACAGGGAAGGGAGGCGAGCAGTACTTC
NA	NA	TRBJ2-1	14	TRBV7-2	CAGSSSVTYNEQFF	TGTGCCGGCAGCTCTAGCGTTACCTACAATGAGCAGTTCTTC
TRBD1	few	TRBJ2-7	14	TRBV29-1	CSVELTTGVYEQYF	TGCAGCGTTGAACTGACGACAGGGGTCTACGAGCAGTACTTC
NA	few	TRBJ2-4	15	TRBV7-3	CASSLDSVGGNIQYF	TGTGCCAGCAGCCTAGATTCGGTCGGGGGAAACATTCAGTACTTC
NA	NA	TRBJ2-1	11	TRBV30	CAWSLANEQFF	TGTGCCTGGAGTCTGGCCAATGAGCAGTTCTTC
TRBD2	NA	TRBJ2-1	14	TRBV11-2	CASRGLVGLGEQFF	TGTGCCAGCAGGGGACTAGTTGGTTTGGGTGAGCAGTTCTTC
TRBD1	NA	TRBJ2-2	14	TRBV19	CASSAGQEAGELFF	TGTGCCAGTAGTGCGGGACAGGAAGCCGGGGAGCTGTTTTTT
TRBD2	few	TRBJ2-1	16	TRBV15	CATSRGTSGPYNEQFF	TGTGCCACCAGCAGAGGAACTAGCGGACCATACAATGAGCAGTTCTTC
NA	few	TRBJ2-1	11	TRBV20-1	CSASVGNEQFF	TGCAGTGCTAGTGTGGGCAATGAGCAGTTCTTC
NA	NA	TRBJ1-2	10	TRBV2	CASRVEGYTF	TGTGCCAGCAGGGTAGAAGGCTACACCTTC